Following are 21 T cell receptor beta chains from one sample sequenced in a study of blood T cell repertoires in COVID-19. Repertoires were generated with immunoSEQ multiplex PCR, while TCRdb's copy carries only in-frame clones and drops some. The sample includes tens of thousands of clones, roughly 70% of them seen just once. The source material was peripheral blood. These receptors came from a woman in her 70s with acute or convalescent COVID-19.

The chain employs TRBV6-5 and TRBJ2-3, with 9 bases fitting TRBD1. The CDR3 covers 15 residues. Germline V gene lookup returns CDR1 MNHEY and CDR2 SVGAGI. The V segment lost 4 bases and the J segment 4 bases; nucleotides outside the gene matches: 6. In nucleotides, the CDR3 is TGTGCCAGCAGTTCGCGGGGACAGGGTCCAGATACGCAGTATTTT. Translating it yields CASSSRGQGPDTQYF.

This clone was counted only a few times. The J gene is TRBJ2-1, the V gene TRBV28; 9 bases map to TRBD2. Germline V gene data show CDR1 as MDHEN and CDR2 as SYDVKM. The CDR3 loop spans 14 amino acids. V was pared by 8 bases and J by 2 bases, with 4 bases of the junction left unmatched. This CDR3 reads CASGTSGPYNEQFF. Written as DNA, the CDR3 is TGTGCCAGCGGAACTAGCGGGCCCTACAATGAGCAGTTCTTC. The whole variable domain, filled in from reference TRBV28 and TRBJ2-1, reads DVKVTQSSRYLVKRTGEKVFLECVQDMDHENMFWYRQDPGLGLRLIYFSYDVKMKEKGDIPEGYSVSREKKERFSLILESASTNQTSMYLCASGTSGPYNEQFFGPGTRLTVL.

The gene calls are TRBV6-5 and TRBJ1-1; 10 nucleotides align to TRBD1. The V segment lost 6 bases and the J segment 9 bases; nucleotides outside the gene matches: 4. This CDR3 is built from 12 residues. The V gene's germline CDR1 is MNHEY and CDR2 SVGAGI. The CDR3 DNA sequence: TGTGCCAGCAGGCGACAGGGGGCTAAAGCTTTCTTT. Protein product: CASRRQGAKAFF.

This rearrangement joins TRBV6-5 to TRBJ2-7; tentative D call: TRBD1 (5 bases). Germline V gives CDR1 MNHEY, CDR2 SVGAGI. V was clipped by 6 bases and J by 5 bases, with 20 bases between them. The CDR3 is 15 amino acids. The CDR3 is CASSETAWAFDEQYF. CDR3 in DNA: TGTGCCAGCAGCGAGACAGCTTGGGCTTTTGACGAGCAGTACTTC.

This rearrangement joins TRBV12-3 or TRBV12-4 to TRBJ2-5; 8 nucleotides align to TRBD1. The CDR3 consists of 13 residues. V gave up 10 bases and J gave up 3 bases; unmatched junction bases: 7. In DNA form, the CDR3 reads TGTGCCACCTACGGACAGGGAGAAGAGACCCAGTACTTC. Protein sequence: CATYGQGEETQYF.

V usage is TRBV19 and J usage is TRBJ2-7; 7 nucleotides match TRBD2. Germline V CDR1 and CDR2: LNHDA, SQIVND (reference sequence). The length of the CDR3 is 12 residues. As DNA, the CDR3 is TGTGCGCCCGGGACTAATGGCTCCGAGCAGTACTTC. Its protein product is CAPGTNGSEQYF.

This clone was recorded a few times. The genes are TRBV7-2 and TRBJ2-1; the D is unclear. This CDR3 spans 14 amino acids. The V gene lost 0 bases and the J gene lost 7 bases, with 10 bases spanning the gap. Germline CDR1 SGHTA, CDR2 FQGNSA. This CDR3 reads CASSLAARVNEQFF. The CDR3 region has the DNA TGTGCCAGCAGCTTAGCGGCTAGAGTGAATGAGCAGTTCTTC.

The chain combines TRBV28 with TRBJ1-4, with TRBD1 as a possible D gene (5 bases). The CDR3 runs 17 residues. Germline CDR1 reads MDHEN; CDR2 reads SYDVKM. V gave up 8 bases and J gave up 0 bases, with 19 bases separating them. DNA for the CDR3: TGTGCCAGCTATCCCGCAGGGATACTAACAACTAATGAAAAACTGTTTTTT. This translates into CASYPAGILTTNEKLFF.

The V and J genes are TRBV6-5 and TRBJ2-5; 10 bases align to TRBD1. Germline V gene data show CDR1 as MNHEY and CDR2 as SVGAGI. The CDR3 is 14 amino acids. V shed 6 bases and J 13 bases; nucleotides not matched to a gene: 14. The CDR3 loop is CASSPDRGRGRWYF. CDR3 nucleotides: TGTGCCAGCAGCCCCGACAGGGGGCGCGGCCGTTGGTACTTC.

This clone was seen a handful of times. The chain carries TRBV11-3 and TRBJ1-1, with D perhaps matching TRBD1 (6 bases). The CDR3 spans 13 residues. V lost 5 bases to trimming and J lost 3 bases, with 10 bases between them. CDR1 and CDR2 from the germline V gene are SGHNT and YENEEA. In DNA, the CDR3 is TGTGCCAGCAGCGCACAGGGCGACACTGAAGCTTTCTTT. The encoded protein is CASSAQGDTEAFF.

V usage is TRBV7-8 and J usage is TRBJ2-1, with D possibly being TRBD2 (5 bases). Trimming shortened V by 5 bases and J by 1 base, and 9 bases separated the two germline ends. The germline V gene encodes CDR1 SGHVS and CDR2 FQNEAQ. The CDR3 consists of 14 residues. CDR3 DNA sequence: TGTGCCAGCAGCCCCGGGATGTCCTACAATGAGCAGTTCTTC. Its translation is CASSPGMSYNEQFF.

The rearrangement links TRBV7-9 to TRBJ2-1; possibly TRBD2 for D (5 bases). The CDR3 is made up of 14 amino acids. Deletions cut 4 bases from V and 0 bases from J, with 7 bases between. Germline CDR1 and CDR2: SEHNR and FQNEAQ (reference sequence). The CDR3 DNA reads TGTGCCAGCAGCTGGGAGAGCTCCTACAATGAGCAGTTCTTC. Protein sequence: CASSWESSYNEQFF.

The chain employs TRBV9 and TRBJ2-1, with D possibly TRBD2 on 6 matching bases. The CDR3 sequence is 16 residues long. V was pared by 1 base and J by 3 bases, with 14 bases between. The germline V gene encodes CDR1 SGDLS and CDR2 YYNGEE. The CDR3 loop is CASSVLWTTGYNEQFF. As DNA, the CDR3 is TGTGCCAGCAGCGTATTGTGGACTACAGGCTACAATGAGCAGTTCTTC.

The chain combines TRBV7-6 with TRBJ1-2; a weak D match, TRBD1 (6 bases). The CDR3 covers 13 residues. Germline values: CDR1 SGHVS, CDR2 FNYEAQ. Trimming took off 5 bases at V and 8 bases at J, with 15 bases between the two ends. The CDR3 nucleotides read TGTGCCAGCAGCCACGTGGGGGGGGGCGGCTACACCTTC. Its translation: CASSHVGGGGYTF.

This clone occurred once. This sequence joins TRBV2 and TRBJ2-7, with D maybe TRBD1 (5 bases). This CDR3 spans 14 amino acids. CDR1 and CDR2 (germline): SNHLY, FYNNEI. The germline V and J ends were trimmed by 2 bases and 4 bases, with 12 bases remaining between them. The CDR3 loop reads CASSETPGQYEQYF. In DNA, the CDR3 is TGTGCCAGCAGTGAAACGCCAGGGCAATACGAGCAGTACTTC.

This CDR3 reads CASSFIGDTGELFF. The CDR3 DNA is TGCGCCAGCAGCTTTATAGGGGACACCGGGGAGCTGTTTTTT. The gene calls are TRBV5-1 and TRBJ2-2, with D perhaps TRBD1 (5 bases). Trimming pared 2 bases from V and 3 bases from J, leaving 8 bases between. Germline V CDR1 and CDR2: SGHRS, YFSETQ. This CDR3 is 14 amino acids long.

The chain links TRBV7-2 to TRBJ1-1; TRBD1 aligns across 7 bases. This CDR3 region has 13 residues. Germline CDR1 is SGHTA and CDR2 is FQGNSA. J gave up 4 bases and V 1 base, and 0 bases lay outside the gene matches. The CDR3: CASSLGTGTEAFF. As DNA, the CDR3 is TGTGCCAGCAGCTTAGGGACAGGCACTGAAGCTTTCTTT.

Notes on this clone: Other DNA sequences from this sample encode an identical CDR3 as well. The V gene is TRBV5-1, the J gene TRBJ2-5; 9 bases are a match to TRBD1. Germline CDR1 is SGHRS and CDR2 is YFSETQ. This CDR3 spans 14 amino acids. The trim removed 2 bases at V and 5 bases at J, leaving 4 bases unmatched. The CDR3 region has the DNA TGCGCCAGCAGCTTAACAGGGGGCGGGGAGACCCAGTACTTC. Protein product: CASSLTGGGETQYF.

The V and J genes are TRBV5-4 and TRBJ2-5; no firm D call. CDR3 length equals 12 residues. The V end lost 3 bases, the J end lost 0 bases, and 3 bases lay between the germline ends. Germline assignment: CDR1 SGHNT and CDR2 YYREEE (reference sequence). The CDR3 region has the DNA TGTGCCAGCAGCTCGTACCAAGAGACCCAGTACTTC. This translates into CASSSYQETQYF.

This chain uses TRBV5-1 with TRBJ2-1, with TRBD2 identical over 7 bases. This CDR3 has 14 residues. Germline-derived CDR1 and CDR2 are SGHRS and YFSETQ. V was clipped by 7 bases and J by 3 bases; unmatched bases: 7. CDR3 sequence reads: CASGVGGGYNEQFF. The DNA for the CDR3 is TGCGCCAGCGGAGTCGGCGGGGGCTACAATGAGCAGTTCTTC. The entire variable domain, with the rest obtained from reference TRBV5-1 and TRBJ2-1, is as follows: KAGVTQTPRYLIKTRGQQVTLSCSPISGHRSVSWYQQTPGQGLQFLFEYFSETQRNKGNFPGRFSGRQFSNSRSEMNVSTLELGDSALYLCASGVGGGYNEQFFGPGTRLTVL.

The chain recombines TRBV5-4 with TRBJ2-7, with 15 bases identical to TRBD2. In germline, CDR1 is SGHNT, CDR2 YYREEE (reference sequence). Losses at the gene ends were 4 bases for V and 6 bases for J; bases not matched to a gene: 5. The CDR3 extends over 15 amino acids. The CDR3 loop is CASSTGLAGGGEQYF. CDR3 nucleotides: TGTGCCAGCAGCACGGGACTAGCGGGAGGCGGCGAGCAGTACTTC.